This T cell receptor (beta chain) was sequenced during a study of blood T cells in healthy people across ages. Findings and limits, study-wide: No conclusive comparison of naive versus antigen-experienced cells was possible with unsorted PBMCs. While age rose, TCR beta diversity per million T cells dropped in a roughly linear way.

A sample-barcoded 5' primer and a J-beta primer mix were used in a second PCR of about 6 to 12 cycles. Researchers report that a template-switch adaptor with 12 random nucleotides tagged each cDNA molecule. TCRdb independently ran MiXCR on the 5' RACE reads; one entry per CDR3 protein. The table shows some 670,000 distinct CDR3 sequences, with over 40% occurring only once. The CDR3 contains 15 residues. Germline loops: CDR1 DFQATT, CDR2 SNEGSKA (reference sequence). Trimming left V 6 bases short and J 1 base short, with 16 bases between. Concerning this clonotype itself: Its cognate antigen is unknown.

Material for sequencing was blood. The TCR sequence derives from an elderly woman in good health. The chain uses TRBV20-1 and TRBJ1-5; D is ambiguous. CDR3 sequence reads: CSATDGVVSNQPQHF. DNA of the CDR3: TGCAGTGCCACCGACGGAGTTGTCAGCAATCAGCCCCAGCATTTT.